A selection of T cell receptor beta chains follows, all from one sample in a study of shared clonotypes between healthy human individuals. Sequencing used immunoSEQ multiplex PCR; TCRdb keeps in-frame clones, though not all of them. The profile shows roughly 1,000,000 clones, around three quarters of them singletons. Sequencing was performed on memory CD4+ T cells from PBMCs. The receptors here all came from a man aged 18 to 30 in good health. Some clones in this sample may be carry-over from other donors' samples. CDR3s include the opening cysteine and the closing phenylalanine or tryptophan. Fields, in order: J gene, D gene, clone size, V gene, CDR3 protein, CDR3 DNA. D genes are given only for firm matches. Rows give clone size only sometimes, using once, few, many, or a class for an expanded clone.

TRBJ2-2,-,-,TRBV2,CASSLLANTGELFF,TGTGCCAGCAGTTTACTAGCGAACACCGGGGAGCTGTTTTTT
TRBJ2-2,-,-,TRBV9,CASSAFARDTGELFF,TGTGCCAGCAGCGCGTTCGCTAGAGACACCGGGGAGCTGTTTTTT
TRBJ2-2,TRBD2,-,TRBV7-8,CASSRISGRNTGELFF,TGTGCCAGCAGCCGTATTAGCGGGAGAAACACCGGGGAGCTGTTTTTT
TRBJ1-4,-,-,TRBV6-1,CASRENEKLFF,TGTGCCAGCAGAGAAAATGAAAAACTGTTTTTT
TRBJ1-5,TRBD1,-,TRBV19,CASSIQRTGVEKPQHF,TGTGCCAGTAGTATACAGAGGACAGGGGTGGAGAAGCCCCAGCATTTT
TRBJ2-5,TRBD2,many,TRBV9,CASSRTSRETQYF,TGTGCCAGCAGCAGGACTAGCAGAGAGACCCAGTACTTC
TRBJ1-2,-,-,TRBV19,CASSIPTTEKGYTF,TGTGCCAGTAGTATCCCCACGACAGAGAAGGGCTACACCTTC
TRBJ2-7,-,-,TRBV7-6,CASSSPGLAAYEQYF,TGTGCCAGCAGCTCCCCGGGCCTAGCCGCCTACGAGCAGTACTTC
TRBJ1-2,-,-,TRBV7-2,CASSLGPQNYGYTF,TGTGCCAGCAGCTTAGGCCCGCAGAACTATGGCTACACCTTC
TRBJ1-2,TRBD1,-,TRBV19,CASKVTGGPSYGYTF,TGTGCCAGTAAGGTGACAGGGGGCCCAAGCTATGGCTACACCTTC
TRBJ2-5,-,-,TRBV14,CASSQEYYKETQYF,TGTGCCAGCAGCCAAGAGTACTACAAAGAGACCCAGTACTTC
TRBJ2-2,TRBD2,-,TRBV5-1,CASSFLAGGPGELFF,TGCGCCAGCAGCTTCCTAGCGGGAGGGCCCGGGGAGCTGTTTTTT
TRBJ2-1,TRBD1,-,TRBV27,CASTTGTGINEQFF,TGTGCCAGCACCACCGGGACAGGGATCAATGAGCAGTTCTTC
TRBJ2-5,-,-,TRBV18,CASSPPALGSYEQHF,TGTGCCAGCTCACCTCCCGCCTTGGGCTCCTACGAGCAGCACTTC
TRBJ2-3,TRBD2,-,TRBV5-5,CASSILAGDTDTQYF,TGTGCCAGCAGCATCCTAGCGGGAGACACAGATACGCAGTATTTT
TRBJ2-3,-,-,TRBV19,CASTGGTDTQYF,TGTGCCAGTACGGGGGGCACAGATACGCAGTATTTT
TRBJ1-2,-,-,TRBV29-1,CSVDRGRGDYGYTF,TGCAGCGTTGACCGGGGCCGGGGAGACTATGGCTACACCTTC
TRBJ2-5,-,-,TRBV6-4,CASSTVVPGETQYF,TGTGCCAGCAGTACTGTGGTCCCGGGAGAGACCCAGTACTTC
TRBJ2-4,-,once,TRBV4-2,CASSQEQIGGWELAKNIQYF,TGTGCCAGCAGCCAAGAACAGATTGGGGGTTGGGAACTAGCCAAAAACATTCAGTACTTC
TRBJ1-5,-,-,TRBV4-3,CASSQDQNRNQPQHF,TGCGCCAGCAGCCAAGATCAGAACCGCAATCAGCCCCAGCATTTT
TRBJ1-2,-,-,TRBV6-1,CASSFGGDYGYTF,TGTGCCAGCAGTTTTGGGGGGGACTATGGCTACACCTTC
TRBJ1-1,-,-,TRBV10-3,CAISGGRGGPLNTEAFF,TGTGCCATCAGTGGTGGGAGGGGGGGTCCCCTGAACACTGAAGCTTTCTTT
TRBJ1-2,TRBD1,-,TRBV5-4,CASSRDSSNYGYTF,TGTGCCAGCAGCAGGGACAGTTCTAACTATGGCTACACCTTC
TRBJ2-1,-,-,TRBV2,CASSFYYEQFF,TGTGCCAGCAGTTTCTACTATGAGCAGTTCTTC
TRBJ1-4,-,-,TRBV28,CASSFPLGQRDNEKLFF,TGTGCCAGCAGTTTCCCGCTCGGTCAAAGGGATAATGAAAAACTGTTTTTT
TRBJ1-2,-,-,TRBV11-2,CASSLVVRDNRFGGYGYTF,TGTGCCAGCAGCTTAGTGGTTAGGGACAATCGCTTTGGGGGCTATGGCTACACCTTC
TRBJ1-3,-,-,TRBV21-1,CASSCQDSSSGNTIYF,TGTGCCAGCAGCTGTCAGGACAGTTCCTCTGGAAACACCATATATTTT
TRBJ1-1,-,once,TRBV29-1,CSANRDRNTEAFF,TGCAGCGCGAACCGGGACCGGAACACTGAAGCTTTCTTT
TRBJ1-1,TRBD1,-,TRBV9,CASSGDRGRTEAFF,TGTGCCAGCAGCGGTGACAGGGGGCGAACTGAAGCTTTCTTT
TRBJ2-5,TRBD2,once,TRBV7-2,CASSTGGETQYF,TGTGCCAGCTCGACGGGAGGAGAGACCCAGTACTTC